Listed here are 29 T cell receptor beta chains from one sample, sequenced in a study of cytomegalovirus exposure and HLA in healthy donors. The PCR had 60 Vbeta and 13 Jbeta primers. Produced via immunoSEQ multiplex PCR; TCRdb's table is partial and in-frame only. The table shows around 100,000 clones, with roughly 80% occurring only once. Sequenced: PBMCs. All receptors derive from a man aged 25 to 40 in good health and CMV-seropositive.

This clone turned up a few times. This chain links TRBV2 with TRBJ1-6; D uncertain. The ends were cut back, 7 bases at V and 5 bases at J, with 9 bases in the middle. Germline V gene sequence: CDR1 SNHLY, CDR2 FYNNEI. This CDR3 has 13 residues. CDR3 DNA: TGTGCCAGCAAGAGTCTCCATAATTCACCCCTCCACTTT. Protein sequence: CASKSLHNSPLHF.

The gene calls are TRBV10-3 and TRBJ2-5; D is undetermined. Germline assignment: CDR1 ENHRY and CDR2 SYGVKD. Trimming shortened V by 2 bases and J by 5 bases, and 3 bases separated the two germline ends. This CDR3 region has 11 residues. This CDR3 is CAISERETQYF. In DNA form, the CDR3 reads TGTGCCATCAGTGAGCGGGAGACCCAGTACTTC.

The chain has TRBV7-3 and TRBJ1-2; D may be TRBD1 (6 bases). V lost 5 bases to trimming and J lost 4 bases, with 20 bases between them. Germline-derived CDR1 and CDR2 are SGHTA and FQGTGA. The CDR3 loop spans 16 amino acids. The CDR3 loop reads CASSAQTGYRVYGYTF. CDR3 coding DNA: TGTGCCAGCAGCGCACAGACAGGTTATCGGGTCTATGGCTACACCTTC.

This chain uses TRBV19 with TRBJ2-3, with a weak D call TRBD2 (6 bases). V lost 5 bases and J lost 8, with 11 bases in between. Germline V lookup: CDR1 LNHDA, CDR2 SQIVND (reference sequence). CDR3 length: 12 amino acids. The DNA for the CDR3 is TGTGCCAGTAGTGCGGGACTTGGTACGCAGTATTTT. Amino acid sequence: CASSAGLGTQYF.

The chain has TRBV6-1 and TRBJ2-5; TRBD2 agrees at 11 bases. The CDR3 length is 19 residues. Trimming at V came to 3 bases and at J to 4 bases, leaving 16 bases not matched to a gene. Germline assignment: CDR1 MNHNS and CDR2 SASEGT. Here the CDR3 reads CASSDLAGGPRSTVETQYF. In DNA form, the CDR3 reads TGTGCCAGCAGTGACTTAGCGGGGGGGCCTCGTTCCACGGTAGAGACCCAGTACTTC.

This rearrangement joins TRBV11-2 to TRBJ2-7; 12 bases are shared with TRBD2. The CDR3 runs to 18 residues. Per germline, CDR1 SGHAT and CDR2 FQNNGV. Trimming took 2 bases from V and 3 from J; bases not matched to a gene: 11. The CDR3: CASSLSGGTSGGYYEQYF. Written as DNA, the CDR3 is TGTGCCAGCAGCTTAAGCGGAGGAACTAGCGGGGGGTACTACGAGCAGTACTTC.

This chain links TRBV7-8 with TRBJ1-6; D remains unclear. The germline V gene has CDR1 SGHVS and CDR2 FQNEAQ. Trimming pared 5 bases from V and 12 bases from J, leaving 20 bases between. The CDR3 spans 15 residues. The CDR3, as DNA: TGTGCCAGCAGCCCCGGGATGCGGGGTAGTTTACCCCTCCACTTT. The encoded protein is CASSPGMRGSLPLHF.

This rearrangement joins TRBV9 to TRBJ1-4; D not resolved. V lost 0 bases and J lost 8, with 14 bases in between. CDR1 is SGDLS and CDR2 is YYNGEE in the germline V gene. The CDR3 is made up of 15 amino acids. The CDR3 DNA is TGTGCCAGCAGCGTAGATGGGCTAAGTTGGGAAAAACTGTTTTTT. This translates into CASSVDGLSWEKLFF.

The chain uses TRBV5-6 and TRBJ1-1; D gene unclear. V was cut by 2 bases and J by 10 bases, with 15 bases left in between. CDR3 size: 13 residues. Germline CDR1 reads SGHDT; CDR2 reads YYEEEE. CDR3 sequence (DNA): TGTGCCAGCAGCTTCCGGGAGGCGCCTGCAGCTTTCTTT. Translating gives CASSFREAPAAFF.

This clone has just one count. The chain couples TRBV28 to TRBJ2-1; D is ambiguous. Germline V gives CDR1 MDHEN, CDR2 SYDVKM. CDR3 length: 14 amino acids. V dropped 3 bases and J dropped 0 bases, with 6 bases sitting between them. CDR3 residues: CASSFLSSYNEQFF. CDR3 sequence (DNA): TGTGCCAGCAGTTTCTTGAGCTCCTACAATGAGCAGTTCTTC. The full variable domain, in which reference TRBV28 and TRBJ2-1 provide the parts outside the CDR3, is DVKVTQSSRYLVKRTGEKVFLECVQDMDHENMFWYRQDPGLGLRLIYFSYDVKMKEKGDIPEGYSVSREKKERFSLILESASTNQTSMYLCASSFLSSYNEQFFGPGTRLTVL.

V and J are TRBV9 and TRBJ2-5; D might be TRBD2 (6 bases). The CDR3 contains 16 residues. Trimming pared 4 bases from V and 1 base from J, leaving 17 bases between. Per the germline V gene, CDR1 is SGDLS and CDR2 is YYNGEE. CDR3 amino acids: CASSPRGGTRQETQYF. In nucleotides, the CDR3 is TGTGCCAGCAGCCCACGGGGCGGGACTCGCCAAGAGACCCAGTACTTC. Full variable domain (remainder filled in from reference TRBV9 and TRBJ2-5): DSGVTQTPKHLITATGQRVTLRCSPRSGDLSVYWYQQSLDQGLQFLIQYYNGEERAKGNILERFSAQQFPDLHSELNLSSLELGDSALYFCASSPRGGTRQETQYFGPGTRLLVL.

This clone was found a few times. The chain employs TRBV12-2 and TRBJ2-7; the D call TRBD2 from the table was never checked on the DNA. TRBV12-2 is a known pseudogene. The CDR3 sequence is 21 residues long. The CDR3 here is CASRLGRTRNREERGSYEQYV. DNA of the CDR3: TGTGCAAGTCGCTTAGGTCGGACTAGAAACCGGGAGGAGCGGGGCTCCTACGAGCAGTACGTC.

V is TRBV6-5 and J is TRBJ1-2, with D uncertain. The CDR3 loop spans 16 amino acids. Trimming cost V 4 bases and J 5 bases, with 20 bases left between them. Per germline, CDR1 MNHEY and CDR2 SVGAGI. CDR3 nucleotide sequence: TGTGCCAGCAGTTCGCGAATCGGCAAGGCGGGGTATGGCTACACCTTC. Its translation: CASSSRIGKAGYGYTF.

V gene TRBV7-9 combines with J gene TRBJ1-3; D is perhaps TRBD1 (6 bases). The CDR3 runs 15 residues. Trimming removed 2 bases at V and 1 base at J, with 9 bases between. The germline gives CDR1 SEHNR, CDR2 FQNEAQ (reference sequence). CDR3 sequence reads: CASSLTQGSGNTIYF. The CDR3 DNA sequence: TGTGCCAGCAGCTTAACACAGGGATCTGGAAACACCATATATTTT.

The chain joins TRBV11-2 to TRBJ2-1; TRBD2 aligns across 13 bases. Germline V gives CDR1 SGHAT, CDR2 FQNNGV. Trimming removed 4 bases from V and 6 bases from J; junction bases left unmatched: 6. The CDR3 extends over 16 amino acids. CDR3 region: CASSSLAGGPLNEQFF. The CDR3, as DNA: TGTGCCAGCAGCTCACTAGCGGGAGGGCCCCTCAATGAGCAGTTCTTC.

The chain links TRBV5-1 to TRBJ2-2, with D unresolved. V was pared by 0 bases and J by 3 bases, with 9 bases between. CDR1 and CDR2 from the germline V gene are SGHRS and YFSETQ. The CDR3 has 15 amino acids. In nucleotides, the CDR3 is TGCGCCAGCAGCTTGGGGCTCACCTACACCGGGGAGCTGTTTTTT. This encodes CASSLGLTYTGELFF. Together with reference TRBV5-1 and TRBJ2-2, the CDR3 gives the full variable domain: KAGVTQTPRYLIKTRGQQVTLSCSPISGHRSVSWYQQTPGQGLQFLFEYFSETQRNKGNFPGRFSGRQFSNSRSEMNVSTLELGDSALYLCASSLGLTYTGELFFGEGSRLTVL.

The CDR3, as DNA: TGTGCCAGAAAACAGGGGTTGTACGAGCAGTACGTC. Encoded protein: CARKQGLYEQYV. The chain joins TRBV19 to TRBJ2-7; 7 nucleotides line up with TRBD1. CDR1 LNHDA and CDR2 SQIVND come from the germline V gene (reference sequence). The ends lost 9 bases at V and 4 bases at J; junction bases unmatched: 6. The CDR3 sequence is 12 residues long.

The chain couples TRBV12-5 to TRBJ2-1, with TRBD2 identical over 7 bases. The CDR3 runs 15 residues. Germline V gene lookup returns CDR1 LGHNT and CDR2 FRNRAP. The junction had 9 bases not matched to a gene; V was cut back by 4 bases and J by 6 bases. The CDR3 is CASGSSRDYRNEQFF. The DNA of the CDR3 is TGTGCTAGTGGTTCCTCCCGGGACTACCGCAATGAGCAGTTCTTC.

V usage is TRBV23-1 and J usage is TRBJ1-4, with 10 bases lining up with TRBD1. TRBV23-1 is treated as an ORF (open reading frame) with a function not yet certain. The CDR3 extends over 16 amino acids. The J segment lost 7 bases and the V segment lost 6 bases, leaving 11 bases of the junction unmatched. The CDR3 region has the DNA TGCGCCAGCAGCCCTTCGACAGGGGGCGGTGGTGAAAAACTGTTTTTT. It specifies CASSPSTGGGGEKLFF.

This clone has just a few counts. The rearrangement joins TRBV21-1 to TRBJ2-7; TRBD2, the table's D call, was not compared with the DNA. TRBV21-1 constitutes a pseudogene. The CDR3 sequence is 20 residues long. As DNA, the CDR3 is TGTGCCAGCAGCACCCATAGGGAGGGTAGCGGGAGGACACTAGGCTACGAGCAGTACTTC. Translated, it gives CASSTHREGSGRTLGYEQYF.

In nucleotides, the CDR3 is TGTGCCAGCAGCTTTGAGGGTACAGATACGCAGTATTTT. Encoded protein: CASSFEGTDTQYF. J is TRBJ2-3 and V is TRBV7-9; possibly TRBD2 for D (5 bases). Trimming removed 3 bases from V and 3 bases from J, with 7 bases in between. Looked up from germline, CDR1 is SEHNR and CDR2 is FQNEAQ (reference sequence). CDR3 length: 13 residues.

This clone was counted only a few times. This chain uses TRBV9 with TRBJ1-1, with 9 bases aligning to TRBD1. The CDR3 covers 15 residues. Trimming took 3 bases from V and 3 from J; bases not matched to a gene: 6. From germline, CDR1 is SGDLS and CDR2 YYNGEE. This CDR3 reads CASSETGGGDTEAFF. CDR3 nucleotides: TGTGCCAGCAGCGAAACAGGGGGCGGGGACACTGAAGCTTTCTTT.

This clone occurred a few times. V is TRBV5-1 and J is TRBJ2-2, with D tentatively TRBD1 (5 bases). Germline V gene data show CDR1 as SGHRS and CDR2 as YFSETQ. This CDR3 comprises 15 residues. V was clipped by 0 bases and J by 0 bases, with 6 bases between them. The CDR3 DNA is TGCGCCAGCAGCTTGGCAGGGCCGAACACCGGGGAGCTGTTTTTT. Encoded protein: CASSLAGPNTGELFF.

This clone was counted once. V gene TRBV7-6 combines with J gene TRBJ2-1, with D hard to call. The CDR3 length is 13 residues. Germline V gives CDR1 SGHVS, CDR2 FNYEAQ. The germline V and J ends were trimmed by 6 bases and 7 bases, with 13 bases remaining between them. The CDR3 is CASSSLLFNEQFF. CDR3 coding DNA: TGTGCCAGCAGTTCCCTCTTGTTTAATGAGCAGTTCTTC.

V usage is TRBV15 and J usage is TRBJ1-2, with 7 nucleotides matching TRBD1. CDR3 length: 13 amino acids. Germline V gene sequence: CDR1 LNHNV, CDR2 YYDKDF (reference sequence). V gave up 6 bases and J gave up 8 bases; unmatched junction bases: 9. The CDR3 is CATRPGTAGGYTF. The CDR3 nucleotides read TGTGCCACCAGACCGGGGACAGCTGGGGGCTACACCTTC.

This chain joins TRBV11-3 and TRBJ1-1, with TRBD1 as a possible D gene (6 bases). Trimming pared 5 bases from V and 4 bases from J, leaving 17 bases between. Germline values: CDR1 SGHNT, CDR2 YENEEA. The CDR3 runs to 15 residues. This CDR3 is CASSAQQGLITEAFF. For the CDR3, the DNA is TGTGCCAGCAGCGCCCAACAGGGATTGATCACTGAAGCTTTCTTT.

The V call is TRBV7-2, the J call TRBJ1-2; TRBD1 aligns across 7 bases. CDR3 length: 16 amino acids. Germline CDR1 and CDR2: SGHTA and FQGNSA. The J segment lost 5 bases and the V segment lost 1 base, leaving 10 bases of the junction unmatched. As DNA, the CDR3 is TGTGCCAGCAGCTTAGAGGGGGGAGTACAGGGGTATGGCTACACCTTC. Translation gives CASSLEGGVQGYGYTF. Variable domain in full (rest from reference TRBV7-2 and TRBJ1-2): GAGVSQSPSNKVTEKGKDVELRCDPISGHTALYWYRQSLGQGLEFLIYFQGNSAPDKSGLPSDRFSAERTGGSVSTLTIQRTQQEDSAVYLCASSLEGGVQGYGYTFGSGTRLTVV.

DNA for the CDR3: TGTGCCAGCAGCTTGGGGACAGGGGACTTCTATGGCTACACCTTC. Its protein product is CASSLGTGDFYGYTF. The chain carries TRBV5-4 and TRBJ1-2; 9 bases are shared with TRBD1. This CDR3 is 15 amino acids long. The V and J ends lost 0 bases and 4 bases, in that order; junction bases with no gene match: 4. CDR1 and CDR2 from the germline V gene are SGHNT and YYREEE (reference sequence).

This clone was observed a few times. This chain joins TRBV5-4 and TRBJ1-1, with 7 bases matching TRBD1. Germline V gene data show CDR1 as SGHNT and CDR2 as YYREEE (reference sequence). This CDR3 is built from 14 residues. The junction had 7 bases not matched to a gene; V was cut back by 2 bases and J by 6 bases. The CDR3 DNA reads TGTGCCAGCAGCTTAGAGGGGGCTAATCCTGAAGCTTTCTTT. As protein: CASSLEGANPEAFF. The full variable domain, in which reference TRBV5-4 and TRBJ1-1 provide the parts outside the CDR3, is ETGVTQSPTHLIKTRGQQVTLRCSSQSGHNTVSWYQQALGQGPQFIFQYYREEENGRGNFPPRFSGLQFPNYSSELNVNALELDDSALYLCASSLEGANPEAFFGQGTRLTVV.